This entry features one T cell receptor beta chain sequence. The data stem from a study of blood T cell repertoires in COVID-19. Germline V lookup: CDR1 SGHRS, CDR2 YFSETQ. V was clipped by 5 bases and J by 3 bases; unmatched bases: 10. The CDR3 spans 16 residues. The data were produced by immunoSEQ multiplex PCR, yet TCRdb's version contains in-frame clones alone and is incomplete. The sample records about 260,000 clones, about 90% being singletons. The chain is built from TRBV5-1 and TRBJ2-5; TRBD2 agrees at 10 bases. The TCR sequence derives from a woman aged 40 to 50 who had recovered from COVID-19. The sequencing sample was made of peripheral blood. DNA of the CDR3: TGCGCCAGCAGGATGTTAGCGGGGGGCTCAGAAGAGACCCAGTACTTC. This gives the protein CASRMLAGGSEETQYF.